This T cell receptor (beta chain) was identified during a study of T cells in Graves' hyperthyroidism and ophthalmopathy (dated by TCRdb to the late 2010s). Concerning the study at large: Peripheral blood samples were taken at the time of initial diagnosis, prior to any treatment. To identify TCR V-J signatures that set the groups apart, the researchers used a discovery cohort of about a hundred patients, made up of under 45 with Graves' ophthalmopathy and 57 with stable Graves' hyperthyroidism. An independent validation cohort of fewer than 20 hyperthyroidism patients and about 16 patients who later progressed to ophthalmopathy tested prospective prediction of ophthalmopathy. The 75 to 100 discovery patients were divided at random into training and test sets in a 7:3 ratio. In several Graves' hyperthyroidism patients, the study also compared T-cell repertoires from thyroid tissue with T-cell repertoires from blood. After blood sampling, hyperthyroidism patients were treated with methimazole at a starting dose of 30 mg daily, and ophthalmopathy patients were treated with high-dose intravenous methylprednisolone. TCR Vbeta CDR3 sequencing of around 130 peripheral blood samples (over 40 ophthalmopathy, about 80 hyperthyroidism and around 17 progressor patients) is reported in the paper.

To note about this clonotype: This receptor's antigen is unknown. No much larger clone exists at a distance of one base, and base qualities are not known.

Amplification of TCR beta CDR3 regions was carried out from RNA transcripts. The TCR CDR3 was subjected to a first round of RT-PCR using the HTBI primer set and the Qiagen OneStep RT-PCR kit. Libraries were constructed in a second round of multiplex PCR, after which size selection and purification were carried out. Libraries were sequenced paired-end with 100 bp reads on an Illumina HiSeq2000. In the authors' own workflow: SOAPnuke was used to process the raw data, removing reads that contained adapters or uncalled bases, had a mean Phred below 15, or lacked an exact match to the constant primer or identifier. High-quality paired reads were merged with COPE v1.2.5, and unique nucleotide sequences were defined as clonotypes. MiTCR v1.1 was used to align clonotypes to the IMGT TRBV, TRBD and TRBJ reference segments. Only V-J combinations with frequency above 0.0001, covering roughly 99% of repertoires, were analysed. The TCS score was defined as F50 (clonal expansion) divided by E x V (chaos), with BLOSUM62-based TCRdist calculated between CDR3 peptides within each V-J. Welch's t-statistics and random forest reduced 500 to 650 V-J features to 13, which were used in a naive Bayes classifier (R e1071). TCRdb reprocessed the public reads (quality trimming at Q25 with fastp, clone calling with MiXCR) and kept in-frame beta chains. Under each unique CDR3 protein, matching rows form one entry showing the most common genes and DNA. Clone size and V and J calls follow TCRdb, not the original study. Here the sample has some 510,000 distinct CDR3 sequences; about 20% occur a single time. Approximately 26% of the sample comes from the top ten.

Summary of the overall study and its limitations: Most expanded thyroid clonotypes (frequency above 0.001) were also detected in blood, a finding suggesting that blood repertoires may reflect thyroid immune responses. In validation, the model predicted progression to ophthalmopathy a median of roughly 6.1 months before onset, with 70% to 71% sensitivity and about 75% specificity. Ophthalmopathy was separated from stable hyperthyroidism by a 13 V-J signature model, with over 85% sensitivity and approximately 81% specificity obtained in cross-validation and 80%/75% obtained in testing. Sample size was not statistically predetermined, and blinding of investigators to group allocation was not performed.

A patient counted as having stable Graves' hyperthyroidism if no progression to ophthalmopathy occurred over 18 months of follow-up. The hyperthyroidism patients were between 18 and 65 years old and newly diagnosed, with a disease duration of less than 2 months. Any patient with an uncontrolled infection, another autoimmune disease, pregnancy or lactation was excluded. Diagnoses relied on clinical symptoms, serum thyroxine and TRAb, thyroid ultrasound and orbital computed tomography. PBMCs were isolated from 10 ml of fresh peripheral blood by Ficoll-Paque density gradient centrifugation. Trizol reagent was used to extract total RNA, and RNA quality was then checked on an Agilent 2100 Bioanalyzer. The sequencing sample was made of blood. The receptor was derived from a man between 18 and 29 years old with Graves' hyperthyroidism.

The CDR3 reads as follows: CASSLVTLAYEQYF. In nucleotide form, the sequence is TGTGCCAGCAGCTTAGTAACGCTCGCCTACGAGCAGTACTTC. The chain joins TRBV7-2 to TRBJ2-7; a confident D gene designation cannot be given. From the germline V gene, CDR1 is SGHTA and CDR2 is FQGNSA. Cut back by 1 base and 2 bases, the V and J ends lie 9 bases apart. Measured from the cysteine to the phenylalanine, the CDR3 is 14 residues long. Only the CDR3 DNA stays, 42 bases, in frame from base 1.